The 27 T cell receptor beta chains below were found in one sample sequenced in a study of T cells after yellow fever vaccination. A single record per CDR3 protein comes from TCRdb applying MiXCR to the 5' RACE reads. This sample carries 300,000 or so distinct CDR3 sequences, roughly 7.5% of them seen once, and the ten largest clones take around 17%. This specimen consisted of PBMCs, obtained roughly seven weeks after the first yellow fever vaccination. These receptors were taken from a man aged 18 to 29 who received the YFV17D yellow fever vaccine.

The chain combines TRBV19 with TRBJ2-1, with D possibly being TRBD1 (6 bases). This CDR3 comprises 15 residues. Germline V lookup: CDR1 LNHDA, CDR2 SQIVND (reference sequence). V shed 3 bases and J shed 2 bases, with 11 bases lying between them. The CDR3 nucleotides are TGTGCCAGTAGTATTGGGGGCGGAACCTACAATGAGCAGTTCTTC. Translating it yields CASSIGGGTYNEQFF.

This clonotype has more than one count but fewer than ten. The V call is TRBV5-1, the J call TRBJ2-2; maybe TRBD1 (5 bases). Germline-derived CDR1 and CDR2 are SGHRS and YFSETQ. V gave up 0 bases and J gave up 5 bases, with 11 bases separating them. There are 15 residues in the CDR3. The DNA for the CDR3 is TGCGCCAGCAGCTTGGAGGGCCAGGGAACCGGGGAGCTGTTTTTT. Translated, it gives CASSLEGQGTGELFF.

The V call is TRBV4-2, the J call TRBJ2-1; 8 nucleotides align to TRBD1. The trim removed 4 bases at V and 4 bases at J, leaving 6 bases unmatched. Looked up from germline, CDR1 is LGHNA and CDR2 is YNFKEQ. CDR3 length: 15 residues. The chain's CDR3 is CASSPTGQAYNEQFF. The CDR3 nucleotides are TGTGCCAGCAGCCCTACGGGACAGGCTTACAATGAGCAGTTCTTC.

The CDR3 protein is CASSVVGNEQFF. The CDR3 nucleotides are TGTGCCAGCAGTGTGGTCGGTAATGAGCAGTTCTTC. The chain has TRBV2 and TRBJ2-1, with D uncertain. CDR1 is SNHLY and CDR2 is FYNNEI in the germline V gene. V was cut by 4 bases and J by 7 bases, with 8 bases left in between. The CDR3 is 12 amino acids.

Many counts were recorded for this clonotype. This chain joins TRBV7-9 and TRBJ2-1, with 7 positions matching TRBD2. Germline V gene sequence: CDR1 SEHNR, CDR2 FQNEAQ (reference sequence). Trimming cost V 2 bases and J 6 bases; bases outside gene matches: 4. The CDR3 runs 14 residues. CDR3 protein: CASSLSGTTNEQFF. CDR3 bases: TGTGCCAGCAGCTTATCCGGGACTACCAATGAGCAGTTCTTC.

This clonotype has only a few counts. The chain recombines TRBV9 with TRBJ1-6; TRBD1 might be the D (5 bases). The CDR3 runs to 16 residues. From germline, CDR1 is SGDLS and CDR2 YYNGEE. The V end lost 2 bases, the J end lost 0 bases, and 9 bases lay between the germline ends. This CDR3 reads CASSVGGTSYNSPLHF. CDR3 nucleotide sequence: TGTGCCAGCAGCGTCGGAGGGACCTCCTATAATTCACCCCTCCACTTT. The full variable domain, in which reference TRBV9 and TRBJ1-6 provide the parts outside the CDR3, is DSGVTQTPKHLITATGQRVTLRCSPRSGDLSVYWYQQSLDQGLQFLIQYYNGEERAKGNILERFSAQQFPDLHSELNLSSLELGDSALYFCASSVGGTSYNSPLHFGNGTRLTVT.

Of note for this clonotype: Its ends do not fully match the called genes, so a read error is possible. The chain couples TRBV5-4 to TRBJ2-1; no definite D call. CDR1 and CDR2 (germline): SGHNT, YYREEE (reference sequence). This CDR3 region has 14 residues. Here the CDR3 DNA reads TGTGCCATCAGCGAAGTAGGTCACTACAATGAGCAGTTCTTC. It encodes CAISEVGHYNEQFF.

This chain joins TRBV7-9 and TRBJ1-6; possibly TRBD1 for D (5 bases). The CDR3 has 12 residues. Trimming cost V 7 bases and J 9 bases, with 10 bases left between them. Germline assignment: CDR1 SEHNR and CDR2 FQNEAQ (reference sequence). The CDR3 nucleotides are TGTGCCAGCACCGAAGGGGCTTCACCCCTCCACTTT. Its translation is CASTEGASPLHF.

This clonotype was counted a few times. V gene TRBV7-2 combines with J gene TRBJ1-6, with TRBD1 identical over 8 bases. The CDR3 has 15 residues. Germline loops: CDR1 SGHTA, CDR2 FQGNSA. V trimming: 0 bases; J trimming: 13 bases; junction bases outside the gene matches: 8. CDR3 amino acids: CASSLAGTGAVPLHF. CDR3 in DNA: TGTGCCAGCAGCTTAGCTGGGACAGGAGCCGTCCCCCTCCACTTT.

The chain recombines TRBV5-1 with TRBJ2-6; tentatively, D is TRBD1 or TRBD2 (5 bases each). The CDR3 runs 15 residues. V lost 4 bases and J 3 bases, leaving 11 bases between the germline ends. The germline V gene has CDR1 SGHRS and CDR2 YFSETQ. CDR3 in amino acids: CASSPGTSGANVLTF. In DNA form, the CDR3 reads TGCGCCAGCAGCCCTGGGACGAGTGGGGCCAACGTCCTGACTTTC.

The chain has TRBV10-3 and TRBJ2-3; D remains ambiguous. Germline loops: CDR1 ENHRY, CDR2 SYGVKD. This CDR3 spans 12 amino acids. The V and J ends lost 6 bases and 4 bases respectively, with 8 bases between them. CDR3: CAIRGTPDTQYF. CDR3 in DNA: TGTGCCATCAGGGGAACGCCAGATACGCAGTATTTT.

This clonotype came up a few times. This chain uses TRBV7-2 with TRBJ1-3, with 8 bases aligning to TRBD1. The CDR3 consists of 17 residues. Germline V CDR1 and CDR2: SGHTA, FQGNSA. V lost 2 bases, J lost 2 bases, and 8 bases stayed unmatched. CDR3 protein: CASSLPGTGTTGNTIYF. In nucleotides, the CDR3 is TGTGCCAGCAGCTTACCCGGGACAGGAACTACTGGAAACACCATATATTTT.

This clonotype was seen a handful of times. This rearrangement joins TRBV29-1 to TRBJ1-1; TRBD1 aligns across 7 bases. J was trimmed by 3 bases and V by 4 bases; bases with no gene match: 8. The CDR3 covers 14 residues. Germline CDR1 SQVTM, CDR2 ANQGSEA. The CDR3, as DNA: TGCAGCGTTGCAGGGGACAGCGAATACACTGAAGCTTTCTTT. This translates into CSVAGDSEYTEAFF.

This chain joins TRBV7-2 and TRBJ1-2, with D unresolved. CDR1 and CDR2 (germline): SGHTA, FQGNSA. V gave up 2 bases and J gave up 9 bases, with 13 bases separating them. The CDR3 has 13 amino acids. CDR3: CASSLIGSLSYTF. The CDR3 DNA reads as TGTGCCAGCAGCTTAATTGGGAGTTTGAGCTACACCTTC.

This clonotype was counted ten times or more. This rearrangement joins TRBV3-1 to TRBJ2-7; no definite D call. This CDR3 has 17 amino acids. Trimming cost V 0 bases and J 0 bases, with 15 bases left between them. Germline-derived CDR1 and CDR2 are LGHDT and YNNKEL (reference sequence). The CDR3, as DNA: TGTGCCAGCAGCCAAGAAACTTCGGTGCCGGGCTCCTACGAGCAGTACGTC. Encoded protein: CASSQETSVPGSYEQYV.

This chain connects TRBV4-3 to TRBJ1-2; TRBD1 is a possible D gene (5 bases). Trimming removed 1 base at V and 6 bases at J, with 12 bases between. This CDR3 spans 14 amino acids. Germline V lookup: CDR1 LGHNA, CDR2 YSLEER. The CDR3 sequence: CASSQGRQGDGYTF. The CDR3 bases are TGCGCCAGCAGCCAAGGTCGCCAGGGTGATGGCTACACCTTC.

The table lists this clonotype with a few counts. The chain links TRBV6-1 to TRBJ1-1, with D possibly being TRBD1 (6 bases). V lost 6 bases and J lost 3, with 14 bases in between. The CDR3 has 14 amino acids. The germline V gene encodes CDR1 MNHNS and CDR2 SASEGT. Written as DNA, the CDR3 is TGTGCCAGCAGCTTGCAGGGGCCCGACACTGAAGCTTTCTTT. This codes for CASSLQGPDTEAFF.

This chain connects TRBV6-5 to TRBJ2-7; TRBD2 aligns across 13 bases. Germline lookup yields CDR1 MNHEY and CDR2 SVGAGI. The CDR3 contains 17 residues. J lost 4 bases, V lost 2 bases, and 8 bases had no gene match. The CDR3 sequence is CASSYLRLAGGVYEQYF. CDR3 DNA sequence: TGTGCCAGCAGTTACCTCAGACTAGCGGGGGGAGTATACGAGCAGTACTTC.

This clonotype was detected only a few times. The rearrangement joins TRBV10-3 to TRBJ2-3; possible D gene TRBD1, 6 bases. Germline V CDR1 and CDR2: ENHRY, SYGVKD. V was trimmed by 10 bases and J by 0 bases, leaving 11 bases between them. CDR3 size: 13 residues. The CDR3: CATVTGSTDTQYF. The CDR3 region has the DNA TGTGCCACCGTGACAGGTAGCACAGATACGCAGTATTTT.

In this sample, this clonotype turned up many times. The rearrangement links TRBV5-4 to TRBJ2-1, with 15 bases that match TRBD2. Germline CDR1 reads SGHNT; CDR2 reads YYREEE (reference sequence). J lost 8 bases, V lost 2 bases, and 11 bases had no gene match. The CDR3 extends over 18 amino acids. The CDR3 loop reads CASSFRGLAGGRAHEQFF. CDR3 nucleotides: TGTGCCAGCAGCTTTCGTGGACTAGCGGGGGGGCGGGCCCATGAGCAGTTCTTC.

Note on this clonotype: Because the CDR3's place on the DNA is in doubt, the DNA is left out and the CDR3 is given as listed by TCRdb. The chain is built from TRBV4-1 and TRBJ2-2. CDR1 and CDR2 from the germline V gene are MGHRA and YSYEKL. Termini included, the CDR3 measures 18 amino acids. The CDR3 loop is CASSQDRSVLFGAGELFF.

This clonotype was seen only a few times. The chain carries TRBV19 and TRBJ1-2, with D unresolved. Germline V gives CDR1 LNHDA, CDR2 SQIVND (reference sequence). Trimming shortened V by 3 bases and J by 0 bases, and 17 bases separated the two germline ends. This CDR3 contains 17 residues. CDR3 sequence: CASSIFGSSTSNYGYTF. The CDR3 nucleotides read TGTGCCAGTAGTATCTTTGGTTCCAGCACCTCTAACTATGGCTACACCTTC.

This rearrangement joins TRBV7-2 to TRBJ2-1; no firm D call. Germline assignment: CDR1 SGHTA and CDR2 FQGNSA. The CDR3 is made up of 15 amino acids. Trimming pared 5 bases from V and 3 bases from J, leaving 14 bases between. For the CDR3, the DNA is TGTGCCAGCAGCCCCCAGTCTTGGGGCTACAATGAGCAGTTCTTC. Its translation is CASSPQSWGYNEQFF.

This clonotype appeared a few times. This rearrangement joins TRBV28 to TRBJ2-1, with TRBD1 matching 9 bases. The CDR3 is made up of 19 amino acids. Trimming took 6 bases from V and 2 from J; bases not matched to a gene: 17. CDR1 is MDHEN and CDR2 is SYDVKM in the germline V gene. CDR3 sequence reads: CASSSSGLTGGFAYNEQFF. For the CDR3, the DNA is TGTGCCAGCAGCTCCTCGGGGCTTACAGGGGGCTTCGCCTACAATGAGCAGTTCTTC.

This rearrangement joins TRBV19 to TRBJ1-5; no definite D call. Germline CDR1 is LNHDA and CDR2 is SQIVND (reference sequence). The CDR3 loop spans 16 amino acids. Trimming left V 3 bases short and J 2 bases short, with 14 bases between. The CDR3 is CASSIFPGRGNQPQHF. The CDR3 DNA is TGTGCCAGTAGTATTTTTCCGGGAAGAGGCAATCAGCCCCAGCATTTT.

This clonotype has ten or more counts. The rearrangement uses TRBV7-2 and TRBJ1-1, with 8 bases identical to TRBD1. Germline CDR1 and CDR2: SGHTA and FQGNSA. Losses at the gene ends were 4 bases for V and 14 bases for J; bases not matched to a gene: 3. The CDR3 loop spans 10 amino acids. This CDR3 is CASSSTGAFF. The CDR3 DNA reads as TGTGCCAGCAGCTCGACAGGGGCATTCTTT.

The table lists this clonotype with a few counts. This chain links TRBV10-3 with TRBJ2-7, with D perhaps TRBD2 (7 bases). This CDR3 contains 14 residues. Trimming stripped 4 bases from V and 4 bases from J, with 14 bases between. CDR1 is ENHRY and CDR2 is SYGVKD in the germline V gene. The CDR3 nucleotides read TGTGCCATCAGTGCGGCGGGGGCCGAATACGAGCAGTACTTC. Protein sequence: CAISAAGAEYEQYF.